This T cell receptor beta chain is from a study of T cell repertoires in cytomegalovirus infection. The wider study: It was recently identified HLA-C-restricted and well-studied HLA-B-restricted CMV epitopes that the study used. Public TCR beta signatures indicated both CMV infection and matching HLA type. General study points: Summed frequency of shared TCR beta families picked out CMV carriers who also had the relevant HLA.

Germline V gene sequence: CDR1 SGHVS, CDR2 FQNEAQ. V shed 5 bases, J shed 3 bases, and the junction held 8 bases outside the gene matches. CDR3 length: 16 residues. TCRdb recomputed calls from the reads with MiXCR, one row per CDR3 protein. Among some 940,000 distinct CDR3 sequences listed, around 29% were seen once. A word on this clonotype: Its antigen is still unknown.

Sequencing used cultured CD8+ T cells from PBMCs, obtained from culture after CMV antigen stimulation. The sequence was collected from a human donor in good health (CMV status not recorded). Some clones in this sample may be carry-over from other donors' samples. The genes are TRBV7-8 and TRBJ2-3; 10 bases align to TRBD2. The CDR3: CASSSLAGGPTDTQYF. CDR3 DNA: TGTGCCAGCAGCAGTTTAGCGGGGGGACCTACAGATACGCAGTATTTT.